A selection of T cell receptor beta chains follows, all from one sample in a study of post-analysis software for immune sequencing data. TCRdb fed the PCR reads into MiXCR, producing one record per CDR3 protein. This table holds under 900,000 distinct CDR3 sequences, roughly half found once. The sequenced sample was blood. Receptor source: a girl between 10 and 17 years old with multiple sclerosis. Each CDR3 is given without its conserved first and last residue.

V,J,CDR3
TRBV29-1,TRBJ2-5,SVPGLAGIIETQY
TRBV20-1,TRBJ2-5,SATVRLLQETQY
TRBV7-6,TRBJ2-7,ASSLGASGYYEQY
TRBV7-9,TRBJ1-1,ASSLVGTDTEAF
TRBV10-3,TRBJ1-1,AISELGHTEAF
TRBV19,TRBJ1-1,ASSALTGGTEAF
TRBV12-3/TRBV12-4,NA,ASSLTSSGETQY
TRBV6-1,TRBJ1-2,ASSESLRSYGYT
TRBV6-2/TRBV6-3,TRBJ2-7,ASTVAGVSYEQY
TRBV12-3/TRBV12-4,TRBJ1-1,ASRLLGATEAF
TRBV29-1,TRBJ2-1,SAKLGLGNEQF
TRBV12-3/TRBV12-4,TRBJ2-1,ASSLQVYEQF
TRBV2,TRBJ2-1,ASSGAVRNEQF
TRBV12-3/TRBV12-4,TRBJ2-5,ASSAGAGFQY
TRBV6-2/TRBV6-3,TRBJ2-5,ASSRQAPTEQY
TRBV12-3/TRBV12-4,TRBJ1-2,ASRTRDRVLGYT
TRBV5-1,TRBJ2-3,ASSSLGAISTDTQY
TRBV6-5,TRBJ1-2,ASSFSGAGDYGYT
TRBV29-1,TRBJ2-1,SALQTGTVVVGQF
TRBV5-5,TRBJ1-5,ASSLAWSPALQPQH
TRBV20-1,TRBJ2-1,SAPSTSGVNNEQF
TRBV4-1,TRBJ1-5,ASSWTGGEPQH
TRBV6-2/TRBV6-3,TRBJ2-5,ASNYYQETQY
TRBV6-5,TRBJ1-2,ASFGGAGVRGGYT
TRBV28,TRBJ2-3,ASSTTTSGTDTQY
TRBV28,TRBJ1-6,ASRTGTGVH
TRBV7-2,TRBJ1-5,ASSLGVVTAYSNQPQH
TRBV29-1,TRBJ2-7,SVVQGIYEQY
TRBV20-1,TRBJ1-1,SASTGIPTF
TRBV19,TRBJ2-3,ASRSAGSTDTQY
TRBV28,TRBJ2-6,ASSGGGNVLT
TRBV6-1,TRBJ2-7,ASSEAPGATEQY
TRBV12-3/TRBV12-4,TRBJ1-2,ASCSETYRGYT
TRBV12-3/TRBV12-4,TRBJ2-1,ASSLEHLPYNEQF
TRBV20-1,TRBJ2-5,SARVVVQETQY
TRBV5-5,TRBJ2-7,ASSRRGLDYEQY
TRBV12-3/TRBV12-4,TRBJ2-3,ASSFERGSPQY
TRBV20-1,TRBJ2-7,SASPSGQGSYEQY
TRBV27,NA,ASSLEPLLGEQY
TRBV12-3/TRBV12-4,TRBJ1-4,ASSWVGPNEKLF
TRBV28,TRBJ2-7,ASSPGQGREKQY
TRBV20-1,TRBJ2-2,SAPRENTGELF